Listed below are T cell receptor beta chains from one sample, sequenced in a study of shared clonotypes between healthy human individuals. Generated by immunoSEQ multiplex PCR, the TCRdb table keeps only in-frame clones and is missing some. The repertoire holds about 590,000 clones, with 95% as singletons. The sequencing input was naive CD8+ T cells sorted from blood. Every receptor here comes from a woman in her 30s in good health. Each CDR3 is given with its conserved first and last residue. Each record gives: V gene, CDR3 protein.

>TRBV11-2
CASSFPPGTSGIGTDTQYF
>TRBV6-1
CASSEGSSYEQYF
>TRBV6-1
CASSVEAGVSNEQYF
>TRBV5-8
CASSLRGTIYGYTF
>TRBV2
CASVLLAGETDTQYF
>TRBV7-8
CASSDTSEYNEQFF
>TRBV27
CASSLASSSSYNEQFF
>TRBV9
CASSATGTGELFF
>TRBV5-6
CASSPASGSYNEQFF
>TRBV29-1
CSVQLAGFGHEQYF
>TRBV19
CATVGVGRAGIEPSTDTQYF
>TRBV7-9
CASSWGTSGTTGELFF
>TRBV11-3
CASSPGSYGLAGVQETQYF
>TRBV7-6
CASSFQAGAFPGELFF
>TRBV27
CASSLGASGANVLTF
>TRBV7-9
CASSLGAPGEIYEQYF
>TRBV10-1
CASSTPDSYEQYF
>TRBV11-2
CASSYGLADHAGTYEQYF
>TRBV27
CASSLFAEGTGELFF
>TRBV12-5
CASVIRQGGSTDTQYF
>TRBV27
CASSLQGGGYGYTF
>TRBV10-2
CASSEGQNTGELFF
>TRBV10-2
CASTDRVEQYF
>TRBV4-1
CASSQDRHTTYEQYF
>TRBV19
CASRLGRGYTF
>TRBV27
CASSLPGSEQFF
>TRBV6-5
CASSLGQGYYEQYF
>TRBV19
CASSQLAQASTDTQYF
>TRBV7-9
CASSLGNNEQFF
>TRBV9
CASSPPSGRYNEQFF
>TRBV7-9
CASSSGQTYEQYF
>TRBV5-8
CASSLSGPREKLFF
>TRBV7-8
CASNQGGTDTQYF
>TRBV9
CASSETGGGQPQHF
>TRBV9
CASSGTGFGEKLFF
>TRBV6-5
CASSYSGMVNTEAFF
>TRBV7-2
CASSLAGTRLRNEQFF
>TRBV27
CASSFVGGGTEAFF
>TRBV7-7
CASSLDPPQSGGETQYF
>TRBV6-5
CASSYPARGNTGELFF
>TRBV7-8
CASSPDGFSGNTIYF